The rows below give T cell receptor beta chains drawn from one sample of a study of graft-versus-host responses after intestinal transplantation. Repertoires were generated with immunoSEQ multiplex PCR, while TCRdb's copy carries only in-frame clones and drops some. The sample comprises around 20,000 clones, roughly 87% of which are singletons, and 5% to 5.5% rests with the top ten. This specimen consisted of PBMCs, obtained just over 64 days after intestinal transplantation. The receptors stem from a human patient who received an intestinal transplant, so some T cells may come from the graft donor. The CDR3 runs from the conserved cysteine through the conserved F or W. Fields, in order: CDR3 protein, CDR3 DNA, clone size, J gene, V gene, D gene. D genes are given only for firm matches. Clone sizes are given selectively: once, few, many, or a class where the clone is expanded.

CDR3aa: CASSVLAGGQSSYEQYF
CDR3nt: TGTGCCAGCTCAGTACTAGCGGGGGGCCAGAGCTCCTACGAGCAGTACTTC
abundance: .
j_gene: TRBJ2-7
v_gene: TRBV18
d_gene: TRBD2

CDR3aa: CASSLEGGGGFGAEAFF
CDR3nt: TGCGCCAGCAGCTTGGAGGGTGGAGGGGGCTTCGGGGCTGAAGCTTTCTTT
abundance: .
j_gene: TRBJ1-1
v_gene: TRBV5-1
d_gene: TRBD1

CDR3aa: CASTPPGQSGGYTF
CDR3nt: TGTGCCAGCACCCCCCCCGGGCAATCAGGCGGCTACACCTTC
abundance: .
j_gene: TRBJ1-2
v_gene: TRBV2
d_gene: .

CDR3aa: CASSLARTSRQETQYF
CDR3nt: TGTGCCAGCAGCTTAGCCCGGACTAGCCGCCAAGAGACCCAGTACTTC
abundance: .
j_gene: TRBJ2-5
v_gene: TRBV7-2
d_gene: TRBD2

CDR3aa: CASSLGTGISYEQYF
CDR3nt: TGTGCCAGCAGTCTCGGGACAGGGATTTCCTACGAGCAGTACTTC
abundance: .
j_gene: TRBJ2-7
v_gene: TRBV5-6
d_gene: TRBD1

CDR3aa: CASSSPLAGLNTGELFF
CDR3nt: TGTGCCAGCAGCTCCCCACTAGCGGGGCTGAACACCGGGGAGCTGTTTTTT
abundance: once
j_gene: TRBJ2-2
v_gene: TRBV5-5
d_gene: TRBD2

CDR3aa: CASSQDGVGGTSTDTQYF
CDR3nt: TGCGCCAGCAGCCAAGACGGGGTCGGCGGGACTAGCACAGATACGCAGTATTTT
abundance: .
j_gene: TRBJ2-3
v_gene: TRBV4-3
d_gene: .

CDR3aa: CASTVSYEQYF
CDR3nt: TGTGCCAGCACCGTATCCTACGAGCAGTACTTC
abundance: .
j_gene: TRBJ2-7
v_gene: TRBV6-1
d_gene: .

CDR3aa: CASSRQGDTGELFF
CDR3nt: TGTGCCAGCAGTAGACAGGGTGACACCGGGGAGCTGTTTTTT
abundance: .
j_gene: TRBJ2-2
v_gene: TRBV6-1
d_gene: TRBD1

CDR3aa: CASSVVAGGSLHHEQYF
CDR3nt: TGTGCCAGCAGCGTAGTAGCGGGGGGTTCTCTACACCACGAGCAGTACTTC
abundance: .
j_gene: TRBJ2-7
v_gene: TRBV9
d_gene: TRBD2

CDR3aa: CASSGPTGGYEQYF
CDR3nt: TGTGCCAGCAGTGGACCGACAGGGGGCTACGAGCAGTACTTC
abundance: .
j_gene: TRBJ2-7
v_gene: TRBV25-1
d_gene: TRBD1

CDR3aa: CASSLGGGTQYF
CDR3nt: TGTGCCAGCAGCTTAGGTGGGGGGACCCAGTACTTC
abundance: .
j_gene: TRBJ2-5
v_gene: TRBV7-8
d_gene: .

CDR3aa: CASSQTGSGVGTEAFF
CDR3nt: TGCGCCAGCAGCCAAACTGGGTCAGGGGTCGGCACTGAAGCTTTCTTT
abundance: .
j_gene: TRBJ1-1
v_gene: TRBV4-3
d_gene: .

CDR3aa: CSVRLISGNTIYF
CDR3nt: TGCAGCGTTAGACTGATCTCTGGAAACACCATATATTTT
abundance: .
j_gene: TRBJ1-3
v_gene: TRBV29-1
d_gene: .

CDR3aa: CASSEYDPNYGYTF
CDR3nt: TGTGCCAGCAGTGAATACGACCCAAACTATGGCTACACCTTC
abundance: .
j_gene: TRBJ1-2
v_gene: TRBV25-1
d_gene: .

CDR3aa: CASSLSSESTLTNYGYTF
CDR3nt: TGCGCCAGCAGCCTTAGCAGCGAATCCACCTTAACTAACTATGGCTACACCTTC
abundance: once
j_gene: TRBJ1-2
v_gene: TRBV4-1
d_gene: .

CDR3aa: CASSFDRGDNQPQHF
CDR3nt: TGTGCCAGCAGCTTCGACAGGGGTGACAATCAGCCCCAGCATTTT
abundance: .
j_gene: TRBJ1-5
v_gene: TRBV5-8
d_gene: TRBD1

CDR3aa: CASSPKEAGGVYEQYF
CDR3nt: TGTGCCAGCAGCCCAAAGGAGGCAGGGGGAGTCTACGAGCAGTACTTC
abundance: once
j_gene: TRBJ2-7
v_gene: TRBV7-2
d_gene: TRBD1

CDR3aa: CASPAGQLKTSRNTEAFF
CDR3nt: TGTGCCAGCCCTGCGGGACAGCTAAAGACTTCGAGGAACACTGAAGCTTTCTTT
abundance: .
j_gene: TRBJ1-1
v_gene: TRBV2
d_gene: TRBD1

CDR3aa: CAWSDHLGGAMNTEAFF
CDR3nt: TGTGCCTGGAGCGACCACCTAGGGGGGGCCATGAACACTGAAGCTTTCTTT
abundance: .
j_gene: TRBJ1-1
v_gene: TRBV30
d_gene: .

CDR3aa: CASSLKGISPLHF
CDR3nt: TGTGCCAGCAGTTTAAAAGGGATTTCACCCCTCCACTTT
abundance: .
j_gene: TRBJ1-6
v_gene: TRBV27
d_gene: .

CDR3aa: CASSPSGTGNTEAFF
CDR3nt: TGTGCCAGCTCACCCTCTGGGACAGGGAACACTGAAGCTTTCTTT
abundance: .
j_gene: TRBJ1-1
v_gene: TRBV18
d_gene: TRBD1

CDR3aa: CASGQGPNEKLFF
CDR3nt: TGCGCCAGCGGACAGGGACCTAATGAAAAACTGTTTTTT
abundance: .
j_gene: TRBJ1-4
v_gene: TRBV5-1
d_gene: TRBD1

CDR3aa: CASSLRGAGISGANVLTF
CDR3nt: TGTGCCAGCAGCTTGAGGGGGGCAGGTATATCTGGGGCCAACGTCCTGACTTTC
abundance: .
j_gene: TRBJ2-6
v_gene: TRBV13
d_gene: .

CDR3aa: CAWSVAPGNTIYF
CDR3nt: TGTGCCTGGAGTGTTGCCCCTGGAAACACCATATATTTT
abundance: .
j_gene: TRBJ1-3
v_gene: TRBV30
d_gene: .

CDR3aa: CASSFDGAGIGGYTF
CDR3nt: TGTGCCAGCAGCTTTGACGGGGCAGGGATCGGGGGCTACACCTTC
abundance: .
j_gene: TRBJ1-2
v_gene: TRBV13
d_gene: .

CDR3aa: CATSRGPVEQYF
CDR3nt: TGTGCCACCAGCAGGGGACCGGTCGAGCAGTACTTC
abundance: .
j_gene: TRBJ2-7
v_gene: TRBV15
d_gene: .

CDR3aa: CASSLFGTGFGTDTQYF
CDR3nt: TGTGCCAGCAGTTTATTTGGGACAGGGTTTGGTACAGATACGCAGTATTTT
abundance: .
j_gene: TRBJ2-3
v_gene: TRBV27
d_gene: TRBD1